A selection of T cell receptor beta chains follows, all from one sample in a study of spatial heterogeneity in lung cancer. TCRdb called the 5' RACE reads again in MiXCR, with one record for every CDR3 protein. The sample consists of 42,000 or so distinct CDR3 sequences, about 10% of them appearing once. The source was PBMCs, collected at follow-up. These receptors originate from a female donor with early-stage non-small cell lung cancer. Each CDR3 is given with its conserved first and last residue. Fields, in order: V gene, CDR3 length, J gene, clone size, D gene, CDR3 DNA, CDR3 protein. A D gene is named only where the DNA matches it firmly. Clone sizes are given selectively: once, few, many, or a class where the clone is expanded.

v_call: TRBV5-4; cdr3_length: 15; j_call: TRBJ2-7; clone_size: many; d_call: TRBD1; cdr3_nt: TGTGCCAGCAGCCGGCCCGCAGGGGGACCCTACGAGCAGTACTTC; cdr3_aa: CASSRPAGGPYEQYF
v_call: TRBV9; cdr3_length: 13; j_call: TRBJ1-3; clone_size: many; d_call: .; cdr3_nt: TGTGCCAGCAGCGCCGACAGCGGAAACACCATATATTTT; cdr3_aa: CASSADSGNTIYF
v_call: TRBV29-1; cdr3_length: 19; j_call: TRBJ2-1; clone_size: medium-sized; d_call: TRBD1; cdr3_nt: TGCAGCGTTGCCGGACCCCGGGACAGGAAAACTCCCAACTACAATGAGCAGTTCTTC; cdr3_aa: CSVAGPRDRKTPNYNEQFF
v_call: TRBV4-1; cdr3_length: 12; j_call: TRBJ1-1; clone_size: many; d_call: .; cdr3_nt: TGCGCCAGCGAAAGCGGGAACACTGAAGCTTTCTTT; cdr3_aa: CASESGNTEAFF
v_call: TRBV2; cdr3_length: 14; j_call: TRBJ2-3; clone_size: few; d_call: TRBD1; cdr3_nt: TGTGCCAGCAGTGGTCAAGGGGGCGCAGATACGCAGTATTTT; cdr3_aa: CASSGQGGADTQYF
v_call: TRBV7-3; cdr3_length: 15; j_call: TRBJ2-5; clone_size: few; d_call: .; cdr3_nt: TGTGCCAGCAGCTTAAACGCGGGCACTTGGGAGACCCAGTACTTC; cdr3_aa: CASSLNAGTWETQYF
v_call: TRBV19; cdr3_length: 14; j_call: TRBJ1-6; clone_size: .; d_call: .; cdr3_nt: TGTGCCAGTAGTGGGGGGGCCCCAGGCTCACCCCTCCACTTT; cdr3_aa: CASSGGAPGSPLHF
v_call: TRBV4-1; cdr3_length: 16; j_call: TRBJ1-3; clone_size: .; d_call: .; cdr3_nt: TGCGCCAGCAGCCCGGATCCAGGCAGTTCGGGAAACACCATATATTTT; cdr3_aa: CASSPDPGSSGNTIYF
v_call: TRBV4-3; cdr3_length: 17; j_call: TRBJ2-3; clone_size: many; d_call: TRBD2; cdr3_nt: TGCGCCAGCAGCCAAGGCTTCCGGCGGGGGGGCACAGATACGCAGTATTTT; cdr3_aa: CASSQGFRRGGTDTQYF
v_call: TRBV3-1; cdr3_length: 13; j_call: TRBJ2-5; clone_size: many; d_call: .; cdr3_nt: TGTGCCTGCGGAGGGCGGGCACAAGAGACCCAGTACTTC; cdr3_aa: CACGGRAQETQYF
v_call: TRBV10-3; cdr3_length: 15; j_call: TRBJ2-4; clone_size: medium-sized; d_call: .; cdr3_nt: TGTGCCATCAGTGACACAGGGCTAGCCAAAAACATTCAGTACTTC; cdr3_aa: CAISDTGLAKNIQYF
v_call: TRBV11-2; cdr3_length: 15; j_call: TRBJ1-6; clone_size: .; d_call: TRBD1; cdr3_nt: TGTGCCAGCAGCCCCGGACAGGGAGGTAATTCACCCCTCCACTTT; cdr3_aa: CASSPGQGGNSPLHF
v_call: TRBV5-1; cdr3_length: 14; j_call: TRBJ2-7; clone_size: few; d_call: .; cdr3_nt: TGCGCCAGCAGCATCCGGACCGGAGGCTACGAGCAGTACTTC; cdr3_aa: CASSIRTGGYEQYF
v_call: TRBV30; cdr3_length: 14; j_call: TRBJ2-5; clone_size: .; d_call: .; cdr3_nt: TGTGCCTGGAGCCAAAGGCGGCTTCAAGAGACCCAGTACTTC; cdr3_aa: CAWSQRRLQETQYF
v_call: TRBV29-1; cdr3_length: 16; j_call: TRBJ2-1; clone_size: few; d_call: TRBD1; cdr3_nt: TGCAGCGTTGATCTACTGGGACAGTCCCCCTACAATGAGCAGTTCTTC; cdr3_aa: CSVDLLGQSPYNEQFF
v_call: TRBV29-1; cdr3_length: 13; j_call: TRBJ1-6; clone_size: many; d_call: .; cdr3_nt: TGCAGCGTACAAAGAGGGAGGAATTCACCCCTCCACTTT; cdr3_aa: CSVQRGRNSPLHF
v_call: TRBV5-8; cdr3_length: 15; j_call: TRBJ1-5; clone_size: .; d_call: .; cdr3_nt: TGTGCCAGCAGCCCGGAGGGTTACAGCAATCAGCCCCAGCATTTT; cdr3_aa: CASSPEGYSNQPQHF
v_call: TRBV5-1; cdr3_length: 15; j_call: TRBJ2-5; clone_size: .; d_call: .; cdr3_nt: TGCGCCAGCAGCTTGGGGCCGTCGTACCAAGAGACCCAGTACTTC; cdr3_aa: CASSLGPSYQETQYF
v_call: TRBV28; cdr3_length: 13; j_call: TRBJ1-1; clone_size: many; d_call: .; cdr3_nt: TGTGCCAGCAGAAGGGACGGGAACACTGAAGCTTTCTTT; cdr3_aa: CASRRDGNTEAFF
v_call: TRBV5-1; cdr3_length: 12; j_call: TRBJ2-5; clone_size: many; d_call: .; cdr3_nt: TGCGCCAGCAGGTTAAACCAAGAGACCCAGTACTTC; cdr3_aa: CASRLNQETQYF
v_call: TRBV10-3; cdr3_length: 14; j_call: TRBJ2-1; clone_size: many; d_call: .; cdr3_nt: TGTGCCATCAGTGATAAGGCAGGGTGGAATGAGCAGTTCTTC; cdr3_aa: CAISDKAGWNEQFF
v_call: TRBV3-1; cdr3_length: 15; j_call: TRBJ2-1; clone_size: many; d_call: TRBD2; cdr3_nt: TGTGCCAGCAGCCAAGTTGGCCTAGCGGGCAATGAGCAGTTCTTC; cdr3_aa: CASSQVGLAGNEQFF
v_call: TRBV7-2; cdr3_length: 14; j_call: TRBJ2-3; clone_size: many; d_call: .; cdr3_nt: TGTGCCAGCAGCTTAATGGGCTTACTAGATACGCAGTATTTT; cdr3_aa: CASSLMGLLDTQYF
v_call: TRBV27; cdr3_length: 17; j_call: TRBJ1-4; clone_size: many; d_call: .; cdr3_nt: TGTGCCAGCAGTTTACGAGGCTTCCCGGCCTTTGGGGAAAAACTGTTTTTT; cdr3_aa: CASSLRGFPAFGEKLFF
v_call: TRBV29-1; cdr3_length: 12; j_call: TRBJ2-7; clone_size: few; d_call: TRBD1; cdr3_nt: TGCAGCGTTGCCCGGACAGGGTCCGAGCAGTACTTC; cdr3_aa: CSVARTGSEQYF
v_call: TRBV28; cdr3_length: 16; j_call: TRBJ2-7; clone_size: many; d_call: .; cdr3_nt: TGTGCCAGCAGCGAAATGTCCCGGGGCCTACGCTACGAGCAGTACTTC; cdr3_aa: CASSEMSRGLRYEQYF
v_call: TRBV24-1; cdr3_length: 12; j_call: TRBJ2-2; clone_size: many; d_call: .; cdr3_nt: TGTGCCACCAGTGTGGGGACCGGGGAGCTGTTTTTT; cdr3_aa: CATSVGTGELFF
v_call: TRBV7-2; cdr3_length: 13; j_call: TRBJ2-1; clone_size: .; d_call: .; cdr3_nt: TGTGCCAGCAGCTTACGGACGCAGAATAAGCAGTTCTTC; cdr3_aa: CASSLRTQNKQFF
v_call: TRBV28; cdr3_length: 19; j_call: TRBJ2-5; clone_size: few; d_call: .; cdr3_nt: TGTGCCAGCACCCCACCAGCCGGGGGCGGGGACCGCTTTCAGGAGACCCAGTACTTC; cdr3_aa: CASTPPAGGGDRFQETQYF
v_call: TRBV19; cdr3_length: 15; j_call: TRBJ1-1; clone_size: many; d_call: TRBD1; cdr3_nt: TGTGCCAGTAGCTGGGCAGGGGGCCAGAACACTGAAGCTTTCTTT; cdr3_aa: CASSWAGGQNTEAFF
v_call: TRBV5-5; cdr3_length: 16; j_call: TRBJ2-6; clone_size: .; d_call: .; cdr3_nt: TGTGCCAGCAGCAGGGGACAACTCTCTGGGGCCAACGTCCTGACTTTC; cdr3_aa: CASSRGQLSGANVLTF
v_call: TRBV27; cdr3_length: 14; j_call: TRBJ2-5; clone_size: few; d_call: .; cdr3_nt: TGTGCCAGCAGCTTACCTGGCAGACAAGAGACCCAGTACTTC; cdr3_aa: CASSLPGRQETQYF
v_call: TRBV2; cdr3_length: 12; j_call: TRBJ1-1; clone_size: .; d_call: .; cdr3_nt: TGTGCCAGCATCTCCCGGACCACTGAAGCTTTCTTT; cdr3_aa: CASISRTTEAFF
v_call: TRBV12-3/TRBV12-4; cdr3_length: 15; j_call: TRBJ2-7; clone_size: .; d_call: .; cdr3_nt: TGTGCCAGCAGTTTATCCCTAGCGACTACCTACGAGCAGTACTTC; cdr3_aa: CASSLSLATTYEQYF
v_call: TRBV2; cdr3_length: 13; j_call: TRBJ2-7; clone_size: many; d_call: .; cdr3_nt: TGTGCCAGCACCTGGGACAACCGCTACGAGCAGTACTTC; cdr3_aa: CASTWDNRYEQYF
v_call: TRBV12-3/TRBV12-4; cdr3_length: 11; j_call: TRBJ2-2; clone_size: many; d_call: .; cdr3_nt: TGTGCCAGCACCCAGGGGGGGGAGCTGTTTTTT; cdr3_aa: CASTQGGELFF
v_call: TRBV21-1; cdr3_length: 17; j_call: TRBJ2-1; clone_size: few; d_call: .; cdr3_nt: TGTGCCAGCAGCAAAAATGCGGGGACTAGGTCCTACAATGAGCAGTTCTTC; cdr3_aa: CASSKNAGTRSYNEQFF
v_call: TRBV29-1; cdr3_length: 12; j_call: TRBJ1-2; clone_size: many; d_call: .; cdr3_nt: TGCAGCGCCGGGGTGGCAAGCTATGGCTACACCTTC; cdr3_aa: CSAGVASYGYTF
v_call: TRBV11-2; cdr3_length: 11; j_call: TRBJ2-3; clone_size: few; d_call: .; cdr3_nt: TGTGCCAGCAGTACCGGGAATACGCAGTATTTT; cdr3_aa: CASSTGNTQYF
v_call: TRBV27; cdr3_length: 13; j_call: TRBJ1-5; clone_size: many; d_call: .; cdr3_nt: TGTGCCAGCAGTCTCGACCCTTATCAGCCCCAGCATTTT; cdr3_aa: CASSLDPYQPQHF
v_call: TRBV7-6; cdr3_length: 13; j_call: TRBJ1-1; clone_size: many; d_call: .; cdr3_nt: TGTGCCAGAAGACGCACTAGCTACACTGAAGCTTTCTTT; cdr3_aa: CARRRTSYTEAFF
v_call: TRBV6-2/TRBV6-3; cdr3_length: 15; j_call: TRBJ2-6; clone_size: few; d_call: .; cdr3_nt: TGTGCCATACAGGCCCCATACTCTGGGGCCAACGTCCTGACTTTC; cdr3_aa: CAIQAPYSGANVLTF
v_call: TRBV6-5; cdr3_length: 13; j_call: TRBJ1-1; clone_size: .; d_call: .; cdr3_nt: TGTGCCGTCCACAGGATCGGTAGTACTGAAGCTTTCTTT; cdr3_aa: CAVHRIGSTEAFF
v_call: TRBV7-3; cdr3_length: 14; j_call: TRBJ2-2; clone_size: .; d_call: TRBD1; cdr3_nt: TGTGCCAGCAGGACAGGGGAGAACACCGGGGAGCTGTTTTTT; cdr3_aa: CASRTGENTGELFF
v_call: TRBV7-2; cdr3_length: 15; j_call: TRBJ2-3; clone_size: many; d_call: .; cdr3_nt: TGTGCCAGCAGCGGTCTAGGGGCCCGCACAGATACGCAGTATTTT; cdr3_aa: CASSGLGARTDTQYF
v_call: TRBV24-1; cdr3_length: 17; j_call: TRBJ2-2; clone_size: many; d_call: TRBD2; cdr3_nt: TGTGCCACCAGTGATAAAGCGCTAGCGGGGTTAGGCGGGGAGCTGTTTTTT; cdr3_aa: CATSDKALAGLGGELFF
v_call: TRBV3-1; cdr3_length: 16; j_call: TRBJ2-1; clone_size: .; d_call: TRBD2; cdr3_nt: TGTGCCAGCAGCCAAGATCGCGGGGGGGGCTACAATGAGCAGTTCTTC; cdr3_aa: CASSQDRGGGYNEQFF
v_call: TRBV5-1; cdr3_length: 15; j_call: TRBJ2-5; clone_size: many; d_call: .; cdr3_nt: TGCGCCAGCAACTCTGGGGGCGGCGGGCGAGAGACCCAGTACTTC; cdr3_aa: CASNSGGGGRETQYF
v_call: TRBV7-2; cdr3_length: 13; j_call: TRBJ2-3; clone_size: few; d_call: TRBD2; cdr3_nt: TGTGCCAGCAGGCTACTAGCGACAGATACGCAGTATTTT; cdr3_aa: CASRLLATDTQYF
v_call: TRBV6-2/TRBV6-3; cdr3_length: 15; j_call: TRBJ2-1; clone_size: .; d_call: .; cdr3_nt: TGTGCCAGCAGTTACCTCGAGCTCGCCGACAATGAGCAGTTCTTC; cdr3_aa: CASSYLELADNEQFF
v_call: TRBV10-3; cdr3_length: 16; j_call: TRBJ2-2; clone_size: .; d_call: .; cdr3_nt: TGTGCCATCAGTCATCCCGGCCGCTCTAGCACCGGGGAGCTGTTTTTT; cdr3_aa: CAISHPGRSSTGELFF
v_call: TRBV2; cdr3_length: 16; j_call: TRBJ2-2; clone_size: .; d_call: .; cdr3_nt: TGTGCCAGCACCGCAGAGGGGGGACTCCAGGCCGGGGAGCTGTTTTTT; cdr3_aa: CASTAEGGLQAGELFF